This T cell receptor (beta chain) was obtained from a study of beta chain features in type 1 diabetes. Study conclusions and caveats: TCRB CDR3 length was moderately but significantly reduced in all four CD4+ subsets of Type 1 diabetes patients.

TCRB transcripts that were expressed got sequenced, as all of the isolated RNA had been reverse transcribed. Profiled with immunoSEQ multiplex PCR; TCRdb holds only in-frame clones, not every one. The sample has fewer than 350,000 clones, 20% seen once. The CDR3 consists of 14 residues. Trimming at V came to 5 bases and at J to 2 bases, leaving 4 bases not matched to a gene. From germline, CDR1 is KGHSH and CDR2 LQKENI. As for this clone: The antigen remains undetermined.

The clonotype originates from a woman younger than 30 in good health. V and J are TRBV18 and TRBJ2-5, with 8 bases aligning to TRBD1. The specimen was naive CD4+ T cells from blood. The CDR3 protein is CASSAGGPQETQYF. The CDR3 region has the DNA TGTGCCAGCTCAGCAGGGGGCCCGCAAGAGACCCAGTACTTC.